This T cell receptor beta chain was found in a study of blood T cell repertoires in COVID-19. Seattle's cohort entered during active infection and was followed longitudinally. TCRdb's copy holds only in-frame clones and misses some; the assay was immunoSEQ multiplex PCR. Found here are 180,000 or so clones, over 80% of them singletons; the top ten hold 5.5% to 8%. This clone was observed a few times. V lost 6 bases and J lost 2, with 10 bases in between. The CDR3 extends over 13 amino acids. Sequences were obtained from peripheral blood. This TCR came from a woman in her thirties or forties with COVID-19, enrolled during active disease. The rearrangement uses TRBV12-3 or TRBV12-4 and TRBJ1-2; D not certain. This CDR3 is CASRIEGNYGYTF. CDR3 nucleotide sequence: TGTGCCAGCAGAATAGAGGGAAACTATGGCTACACCTTC.